The 25 T cell receptor beta chains listed next were all sequenced from one sample in a study of blood T cell repertoires in COVID-19. Profiled with immunoSEQ multiplex PCR; TCRdb holds only in-frame clones, not every one. The sample has over 300,000 clones, around 89% seen once. Sequencing was performed on peripheral blood. The receptor source for this set is a man aged 35 to 55 with acute or convalescent COVID-19.

The V call is TRBV19, the J call TRBJ2-1, with 8 positions matching TRBD2. The J segment lost 4 bases and the V segment lost 7 bases, leaving 15 bases of the junction unmatched. The CDR3 is made up of 17 amino acids. Germline lookup yields CDR1 LNHDA and CDR2 SQIVND (reference sequence). The CDR3: CASISGRGARGYNEQFF. CDR3 sequence (DNA): TGTGCCAGTATATCGGGGCGGGGGGCAAGAGGTTACAATGAGCAGTTCTTC. The whole variable domain, remainder taken from reference TRBV19 and TRBJ2-1, is DGGITQSPKYLFRKEGQNVTLSCEQNLNHDAMYWYRQDPGQGLRLIYYSQIVNDFQKGDIAEGYSVSREKKESFPLTVTSAQKNPTAFYLCASISGRGARGYNEQFFGPGTRLTVL.

This clone occurred once. The chain carries TRBV15 and TRBJ1-2; 9 nucleotides agree with TRBD1. J gave up 5 bases and V 5 bases, and 6 bases lay outside the gene matches. CDR3 size: 14 residues. Germline lookup yields CDR1 LNHNV and CDR2 YYDKDF (reference sequence). CDR3 in amino acids: CATSPRTGVYGYTF. For the CDR3, the DNA is TGTGCCACCAGCCCCCGGACAGGGGTATATGGCTACACCTTC.

DNA for the CDR3: TGTGCCAGCAGCTCGCCGGGAGAAGGGGAAAAACTGTTTTTT. Protein: CASSSPGEGEKLFF. The rearrangement uses TRBV11-2 and TRBJ1-4; D not resolved. The V gene's germline CDR1 is SGHAT and CDR2 FQNNGV. V lost 4 bases, J lost 8 bases, and 14 bases lay in between. The CDR3 covers 14 residues.

This chain links TRBV7-3 with TRBJ1-1; D is ambiguous. This CDR3 region has 13 residues. Trimming cost V 5 bases and J 2 bases, with 9 bases left between them. CDR1 and CDR2 from the germline V gene are SGHTA and FQGTGA. DNA for the CDR3: TGTGCCAGCAGCCAAACAAGAAACACTGAAGCTTTCTTT. This gives the protein CASSQTRNTEAFF.

The genes are TRBV27 and TRBJ1-1, with D possibly TRBD1 on 5 matching bases. In germline, CDR1 is MNHEY, CDR2 SMNVEV (reference sequence). The length of the CDR3 is 13 residues. The V end lost 5 bases, the J end lost 7 bases, and 14 bases lay between the germline ends. The DNA of the CDR3 is TGTGCCAGCAGTCCACGGACAATTGGTGAAGCTTTCTTT. It yields the protein CASSPRTIGEAFF.

As DNA, the CDR3 is TGTGCCAGCAGTTTAAGCCTTGGGCAGTACCACGAGCAGTACTTC. Translated, it gives CASSLSLGQYHEQYF. V usage is TRBV27 and J usage is TRBJ2-7, with no clear D. V lost 2 bases and J 5 bases, leaving 16 bases between the germline ends. The CDR3 is 15 amino acids. CDR1 and CDR2 from the germline V gene are MNHEY and SMNVEV (reference sequence).

The rearrangement joins TRBV5-1 to TRBJ2-7; 9 bases agree with TRBD2. V was pared by 2 bases and J by 2 bases, with 5 bases of the junction left unmatched. This CDR3 has 15 amino acids. The germline gives CDR1 SGHRS, CDR2 YFSETQ. This chain's CDR3 is CASSLTAGGPYEQYF. The CDR3 DNA is TGCGCCAGCAGCTTAACAGCGGGAGGACCCTACGAGCAGTACTTC.

This chain uses TRBV4-1 with TRBJ2-1; D perhaps matches TRBD2 (5 bases). The CDR3 has 17 amino acids. Germline V gene sequence: CDR1 MGHRA, CDR2 YSYEKL. V lost 0 bases and J lost 3, with 15 bases in between. The CDR3 loop is CASSQDPSRTFYNEQFF. The DNA of the CDR3 is TGCGCCAGCAGCCAAGATCCTAGCAGGACTTTCTACAATGAGCAGTTCTTC.

The rearrangement joins TRBV9 to TRBJ1-6; weak D call: TRBD1 (6 bases). Trimming took 0 bases from V and 6 from J, leaving 13 bases between them. The CDR3 sequence is 16 residues long. Looked up from germline, CDR1 is SGDLS and CDR2 is YYNGEE. DNA of the CDR3: TGTGCCAGCAGCGTAGCCCCAGGGGCGGGTAATTCACCCCTCCACTTT. Encoded protein: CASSVAPGAGNSPLHF.

The chain couples TRBV4-3 to TRBJ2-5; tentative D call: TRBD1 (6 bases). Trimming stripped 1 base from V and 5 bases from J, with 14 bases between. Germline CDR1 is LGHNA and CDR2 is YSLEER. CDR3 size: 15 residues. Here the CDR3 reads CASSQGPGDMETQYF. The CDR3 DNA is TGCGCCAGCAGCCAAGGGCCAGGGGATATGGAGACCCAGTACTTC.

The chain has TRBV5-4 and TRBJ1-1; the match to TRBD1 covers 7 bases. The CDR3 runs to 16 residues. V dropped 3 bases and J dropped 1; count of bases not matched to a gene: 9. Looked up from germline, CDR1 is SGHNT and CDR2 is YYREEE (reference sequence). The CDR3 coding sequence is TGTGCCAGCAGCTATCACTTGGACAGGAGGAACACTGAAGCTTTCTTT. It encodes CASSYHLDRRNTEAFF.

The rearrangement uses TRBV20-1 and TRBJ2-1, with TRBD2 matching over 14 bases. This CDR3 spans 17 amino acids. Germline assignment: CDR1 DFQATT and CDR2 SNEGSKA (reference sequence). V was pared by 3 bases and J by 9 bases, with 13 bases of the junction left unmatched. This CDR3 is CSASMTGTSGRRSEQFF. DNA of the CDR3: TGCAGTGCTAGTATGACCGGGACTAGCGGGAGACGGAGTGAGCAGTTCTTC.

The chain employs TRBV5-1 and TRBJ1-4; 8 bases are a match to TRBD1. Germline V CDR1 and CDR2: SGHRS, YFSETQ. The V gene end was trimmed by 0 bases and the J gene end by 3 bases; junction bases not matched to a gene: 4. The CDR3 extends over 16 amino acids. For the CDR3, the DNA is TGCGCCAGCAGCTTGGAGCAGGGGGCAGCTAATGAAAAACTGTTTTTT. Translating it yields CASSLEQGAANEKLFF. The full variable domain, completed using reference TRBV5-1 and TRBJ1-4, is KAGVTQTPRYLIKTRGQQVTLSCSPISGHRSVSWYQQTPGQGLQFLFEYFSETQRNKGNFPGRFSGRQFSNSRSEMNVSTLELGDSALYLCASSLEQGAANEKLFFGSGTQLSVL.

This chain connects TRBV7-3 to TRBJ2-1, with TRBD2 identical over 9 bases. The CDR3 consists of 16 residues. CDR1 and CDR2 from the germline V gene are SGHTA and FQGTGA. Trimming took 5 bases from V and 6 from J; bases not matched to a gene: 11. CDR3 DNA sequence: TGTGCCAGCAGCCCACCTCCCGCGGGAGGGCCCAATGAGCAGTTCTTC. This codes for CASSPPPAGGPNEQFF.

The V call is TRBV5-1, the J call TRBJ2-1; 9 bases line up with TRBD1. The V gene's germline CDR1 is SGHRS and CDR2 YFSETQ. V lost 4 bases and J lost 6; bases outside the gene matches: 8. This CDR3 region has 15 residues. The CDR3, as DNA: TGCGCCAGCAGCGATGGGACAGGGTTTGGCAATGAGCAGTTCTTC. This sequence encodes CASSDGTGFGNEQFF.

This clone has a single count. The chain combines TRBV7-2 with TRBJ1-5, with 8 positions matching TRBD1. This CDR3 is built from 18 residues. The trim removed 2 bases at V and 6 bases at J, leaving 15 bases unmatched. Germline CDR1 reads SGHTA; CDR2 reads FQGNSA. The CDR3 nucleotides read TGTGCCAGCAGCTTATTGGCCAGGGGGCGTGTTGGAGGTCAGCCCCAGCATTTT. This codes for CASSLLARGRVGGQPQHF.

The chain combines TRBV19 with TRBJ1-1; D is uncertain. Germline V lookup: CDR1 LNHDA, CDR2 SQIVND (reference sequence). This CDR3 contains 15 residues. V dropped 3 bases and J dropped 1 base, with 12 bases sitting between them. The CDR3 DNA reads as TGTGCCAGTAGTATGGGTCGCCAGGCGAACACTGAAGCTTTCTTT. This gives the protein CASSMGRQANTEAFF.

The chain combines TRBV7-9 with TRBJ2-7; 12 bases align to TRBD2. In germline, CDR1 is SEHNR, CDR2 FQNEAQ (reference sequence). The CDR3 runs to 16 residues. V gave up 3 bases and J gave up 0 bases; unmatched junction bases: 3. The CDR3 loop is CASSFPGLAGSYEQYF. CDR3 in DNA: TGTGCCAGCAGCTTCCCGGGACTAGCGGGCTCCTACGAGCAGTACTTC.

This chain connects TRBV2 to TRBJ1-2, with unresolved D. Germline values: CDR1 SNHLY, CDR2 FYNNEI. This CDR3 has 15 residues. V was clipped by 8 bases and J by 6 bases, with 22 bases between them. CDR3 bases: TGTGCCAGCTTGACTGAACTCGGAAATTTGGATGGCTACACCTTC. Translated, it gives CASLTELGNLDGYTF.

The J gene is TRBJ1-5, the V gene TRBV7-2; D gene ambiguous. This CDR3 spans 12 amino acids. Germline lookup yields CDR1 SGHTA and CDR2 FQGNSA. Trimming took off 5 bases at V and 6 bases at J, with 8 bases between the two ends. The CDR3 protein is CASSPTAQPQHF. The CDR3, as DNA: TGTGCCAGCAGCCCTACAGCTCAGCCCCAGCATTTT.

This clone was seen more than once but under ten times. DNA of the CDR3: TGTGCCAGCAAACCGACGGACAGGTACATGAACACTGAAGCTTTCTTT. This encodes CASKPTDRYMNTEAFF. The chain combines TRBV11-1 with TRBJ1-1, with TRBD1 matching over 7 bases. With 7 bases clipped from V and 0 bases from J, the junction kept 11 bases outside the gene matches. Germline CDR1 is SGHAT and CDR2 is FQDESV (reference sequence). CDR3 length equals 16 residues. The full variable domain, rest sourced from reference TRBV11-1 and TRBJ1-1, is EAEVAQSPRYKITEKSQAVAFWCDPISGHATLYWYRQILGQGPELLVQFQDESVVDDSQLPKDRFSAERLKGVDSTLKIQPAELGDSAMYLCASKPTDRYMNTEAFFGQGTRLTVV.

The chain joins TRBV3-1 (or the pseudogene TRBV3-2) to TRBJ2-1, with a tentative D call TRBD1 (5 bases). V was pared by 3 bases and J by 5 bases, with 17 bases between. The CDR3 is made up of 16 amino acids. Germline-derived CDR1 and CDR2 are LGHDT and YNNKEL (reference sequence). The CDR3 is CASSQVPRQRNNEQFF. The CDR3 DNA reads as TGTGCCAGCAGCCAGGTTCCGAGACAGAGAAACAATGAGCAGTTCTTC.

The chain couples TRBV28 to TRBJ1-3, with 7 bases aligning to TRBD1. The CDR3 runs to 17 residues. Germline trimming cut 1 base from V and 7 bases from J; bases unmatched to any gene: 13. The germline CDR1 and CDR2 sequences are MDHEN and SYDVKM. The CDR3 DNA sequence: TGTGCCAGCAGTTTATTCAGGGACAGCTACCCCGGGAACACCATATATTTT. Translation gives CASSLFRDSYPGNTIYF. Complete variable domain (other parts from reference TRBV28 and TRBJ1-3): DVKVTQSSRYLVKRTGEKVFLECVQDMDHENMFWYRQDPGLGLRLIYFSYDVKMKEKGDIPEGYSVSREKKERFSLILESASTNQTSMYLCASSLFRDSYPGNTIYFGEGSWLTVV.

V is TRBV19 and J is TRBJ2-2; 9 bases match TRBD2. Trimming cost V 2 bases and J 2 bases; bases outside gene matches: 3. The length of the CDR3 is 16 residues. Germline V gene sequence: CDR1 LNHDA, CDR2 SQIVND (reference sequence). This chain's CDR3 is CASSILAGLNTGELFF. The CDR3 DNA reads TGTGCCAGTAGTATACTAGCGGGGTTAAACACCGGGGAGCTGTTTTTT.

V gene TRBV2 combines with J gene TRBJ1-3; D is ambiguous. This CDR3 has 15 residues. Germline V lookup: CDR1 SNHLY, CDR2 FYNNEI. Trimming stripped 1 base from V and 0 bases from J, with 7 bases between. CDR3 protein: CASSEDRSSGNTIYF. CDR3 coding DNA: TGTGCCAGCAGTGAAGACAGATCCTCTGGAAACACCATATATTTT.